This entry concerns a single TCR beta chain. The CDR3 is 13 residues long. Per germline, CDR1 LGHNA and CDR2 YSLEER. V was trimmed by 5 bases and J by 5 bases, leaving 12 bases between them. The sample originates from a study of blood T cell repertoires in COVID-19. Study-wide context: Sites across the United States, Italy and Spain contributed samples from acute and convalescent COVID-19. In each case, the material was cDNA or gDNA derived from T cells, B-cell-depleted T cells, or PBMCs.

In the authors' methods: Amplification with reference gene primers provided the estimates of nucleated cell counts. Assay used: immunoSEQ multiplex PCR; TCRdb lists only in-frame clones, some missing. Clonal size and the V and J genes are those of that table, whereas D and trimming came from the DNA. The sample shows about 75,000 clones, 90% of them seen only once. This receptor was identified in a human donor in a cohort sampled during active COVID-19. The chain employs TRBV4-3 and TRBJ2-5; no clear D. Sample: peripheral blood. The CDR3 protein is CASSRSATETQYF. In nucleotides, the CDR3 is TGCGCCAGCAGCAGAAGCGCTACGGAGACCCAGTACTTC.